One sample yielded the 7 T cell receptor beta chains listed below, sequenced in a study of regulatory T cells in long-lasting Graves disease. Time point indicated: persistent/refractory GD, antithyroid drugs over 5 years with positive TRAb. PBMCs were the source of the RNA used for TCR sequencing. Investigators prepared the TCR beta libraries by applying iRepertoire HTBI primers and Arm-PCR of CDR3 regions. TCRdb passed the multiplex PCR reads through MiXCR, listing each CDR3 protein once. The sample records around 400,000 distinct CDR3 sequences, roughly 25% being singletons. Sequencing was performed on peripheral blood mononuclear cells (PBMCs), taken when the disease was refractory, from a patient treated with antithyroid drugs. All receptors derive from a woman in her thirties or forties with Graves disease.

This clonotype appeared many times. The chain has TRBV28 and TRBJ1-1; tentatively, D is TRBD1 (5 bases). Germline V lookup: CDR1 MDHEN, CDR2 SYDVKM. V was pared by 4 bases and J by 2 bases, with 8 bases between. The CDR3 totals 13 residues. CDR3 DNA: TGTGCCAGCAGTTGGGGCTTCAACACTGAAGCTTTCTTT. Translation gives CASSWGFNTEAFF.

This clonotype was observed a handful of times. This chain links TRBV7-8 with TRBJ2-7, with TRBD2 matching 7 bases. The CDR3 has 14 amino acids. In germline, CDR1 is SGHVS, CDR2 FQNEAQ. Unmatched junction bases numbered 7, after V lost 1 base and J lost 7 bases. The CDR3 DNA reads as TGTGCCAGCAGCTTAGTTGCGGGAGCCGGAGAGCAGTACTTC. Translation gives CASSLVAGAGEQYF.

The table lists this clonotype with many counts. The chain joins TRBV6-1 to TRBJ2-2, with D maybe TRBD1 (6 bases). V lost 5 bases to trimming and J lost 0 bases, with 13 bases between them. Germline V lookup: CDR1 MNHNS, CDR2 SASEGT. The CDR3 has 16 amino acids. CDR3 DNA sequence: TGTGCCAGCAGTCAACCCGGGACAACGAACACCGGGGAGCTGTTTTTT. Translated, it gives CASSQPGTTNTGELFF.

This clonotype was detected only a few times. The rearrangement uses TRBV20-1 and TRBJ2-2; tentatively, D is TRBD2 (6 bases). From germline, CDR1 is DFQATT and CDR2 SNEGSKA (reference sequence). CDR3 length: 16 residues. V gave up 0 bases and J gave up 1 base, with 12 bases separating them. The CDR3 is CSARDQYGRNTGELFF. CDR3 DNA sequence: TGCAGTGCTAGAGATCAGTACGGGAGGAACACCGGGGAGCTGTTTTTT.

This clonotype was observed many times. The chain links TRBV28 to TRBJ2-7, with TRBD1 as a possible D gene (5 bases). Trimming took off 8 bases at V and 6 bases at J, with 23 bases between the two ends. The V gene's germline CDR1 is MDHEN and CDR2 SYDVKM. The CDR3 runs 15 residues. The CDR3 loop reads CASEQVGMAVGEQYF. The CDR3 DNA follows: TGTGCCAGCGAACAGGTTGGAATGGCGGTGGGCGAGCAGTACTTC.

This clonotype came up a few times. V is TRBV19 and J is TRBJ2-2; D is undetermined. The V end was cut by 3 bases, the J end by 1 base, with 6 bases between. This CDR3 comprises 14 residues. Germline assignment: CDR1 LNHDA and CDR2 SQIVND (reference sequence). The CDR3 sequence: CASSMGRNTGELFF. CDR3 bases: TGTGCCAGTAGTATGGGAAGGAACACCGGGGAGCTGTTTTTT. Combining the CDR3 with reference TRBV19 and TRBJ2-2 gives the whole variable domain DGGITQSPKYLFRKEGQNVTLSCEQNLNHDAMYWYRQDPGQGLRLIYYSQIVNDFQKGDIAEGYSVSREKKESFPLTVTSAQKNPTAFYLCASSMGRNTGELFFGEGSRLTVL.

In this sample, this clonotype turned up a few times. V usage is TRBV7-3 and J usage is TRBJ2-3; D unresolved. Looked up from germline, CDR1 is SGHTA and CDR2 is FQGTGA. V lost 4 bases to trimming and J lost 2 bases, with 10 bases between them. The CDR3 is 14 residues long. The CDR3 DNA follows: TGTGCCAGCAGCTCGATGGGTCCCACAGATACGCAGTATTTT. Its protein is CASSSMGPTDTQYF. Based on the CDR3 plus reference TRBV7-3 and TRBJ2-3, the full variable domain is GAGVSQTPSNKVTEKGKYVELRCDPISGHTALYWYRQSLGQGPEFLIYFQGTGAADDSGLPNDRFFAVRPEGSVSTLKIQRTERGDSAVYLCASSSMGPTDTQYFGPGTRLTVL.